The rows below give T cell receptor beta chains drawn from one sample of a study of tumor-infiltrating lymphocytes in localized non-small cell lung cancer. TCRdb's copy holds only in-frame clones and misses some; the assay was immunoSEQ multiplex PCR. The table lists around 21,000 clones, approximately 80% of them singletons, with roughly 3.5% in the top ten. Sequencing was performed on lung tumor tissue. These receptors all stem from a human donor with non-small cell lung cancer. The CDR3 runs from the conserved cysteine through the conserved F or W. D genes are given only for firm matches. Expanded clones are given a class, and other clones once, few, many or no size at all.

once	TRBV5-1	TRBJ1-2	NA	CASSLAGNYGYTF	TGCGCCAGCAGCTTGGCGGGAAACTATGGCTACACCTTC
NA	TRBV28	TRBJ2-2	TRBD2	CASSEPIAGRSGELFF	TGTGCCAGCTCTGAGCCCATAGCGGGACGGTCCGGGGAGCTGTTTTTT
large	TRBV19	TRBJ2-5	NA	CASTGQGQETQYF	TGTGCCTCCACCGGGCAGGGGCAAGAGACCCAGTACTTC
few	TRBV30	TRBJ2-7	NA	CAWRGLSSYEQYF	TGTGCCTGGCGCGGGCTATCCTCCTACGAGCAGTACTTC
NA	TRBV28	TRBJ1-1	TRBD1	CASSPDRGWDTEAFF	TGTGCCAGCAGTCCGGACAGGGGATGGGACACTGAAGCTTTCTTT
NA	TRBV19	TRBJ2-7	TRBD2	CASSIATSGSFKQYF	TGTGCCAGTAGTATAGCGACTAGCGGGAGTTTCAAGCAGTACTTC
NA	TRBV7-6	TRBJ2-7	TRBD2	CASSLASVAGDAYEQYF	TGTGCCAGCAGCTTAGCGAGTGTAGCGGGAGACGCCTACGAGCAGTACTTC
NA	TRBV4-1	TRBJ2-5	NA	CASSQSWGQETQYF	TGCGCCAGCAGCCAATCCTGGGGGCAAGAGACCCAGTACTTC
NA	TRBV7-2	TRBJ2-2	TRBD2	CASSLKGTSGNTGELFF	TGTGCCAGCAGTTTAAAAGGGACTAGCGGGAACACCGGGGAGCTGTTTTTT
NA	TRBV27	TRBJ2-5	NA	CASSYREKETQYF	TGTGCCAGCAGTTACCGGGAGAAAGAGACCCAGTACTTC
NA	TRBV18	TRBJ2-5	NA	CASSPLPPETQYF	TGTGCCAGCTCACCACTCCCCCCCGAGACCCAGTACTTC
NA	TRBV11-3	TRBJ1-5	NA	CASSLAPGHQPQHF	TGTGCCAGCAGCTTAGCCCCGGGACATCAGCCCCAGCATTTT
NA	TRBV7-9	TRBJ2-7	TRBD2	CASSEGLFGEQYF	TGTGCCAGCAGCGAGGGACTATTTGGGGAGCAGTACTTC
NA	TRBV5-8	TRBJ2-3	NA	CASSLRVVRTDTQYF	TGTGCCAGCAGCTTGAGGGTGGTACGAACAGATACGCAGTATTTT
NA	TRBV4-3	TRBJ2-3	TRBD2	CASSQEVGGGGSRTDTQYF	TGCGCCAGCAGCCAAGAGGTTGGTGGCGGCGGGAGTAGGACAGATACGCAGTATTTT
NA	TRBV2	TRBJ1-4	NA	CASSKGEKLFF	TGTGCCAGCAGCAAGGGCGAAAAACTGTTTTTT
NA	TRBV18	TRBJ2-6	NA	CASSPDLRRLRTGANVLTF	TGTGCCAGCTCACCAGACTTGCGCAGGTTGCGCACTGGGGCCAACGTCCTGACTTTC
NA	TRBV28	TRBJ2-1	TRBD2	CASSPPLAGGYNEQFF	TGTGCCAGCAGTCCTCCCCTAGCGGGAGGCTACAATGAGCAGTTCTTC
once	TRBV14	TRBJ2-3	TRBD2	CASSQDWGLAGIDTQYF	TGTGCCAGCAGCCAAGATTGGGGACTAGCGGGTATAGATACGCAGTATTTT
NA	TRBV7-8	TRBJ2-7	TRBD2	CASSRGRGAYEQYF	TGTGCCAGTTCTCGGGGGCGGGGGGCCTACGAGCAGTACTTC
NA	TRBV7-2	TRBJ1-2	TRBD1	CASSLVGQGYGYTF	TGTGCCAGCAGCTTAGTAGGACAGGGGTATGGCTACACCTTC
NA	TRBV4-3	TRBJ2-5	NA	CASSQRERETQYF	TGCGCCAGCAGCCAACGGGAAAGGGAGACCCAGTACTTC
NA	TRBV5-4	TRBJ1-1	NA	CASRGWTGEDTEAFF	TGTGCCAGCAGGGGATGGACGGGGGAGGACACTGAAGCTTTCTTT
few	TRBV19	TRBJ2-1	TRBD2	CASSIWRAGGNEQFF	TGTGCCAGTAGTATATGGAGGGCGGGAGGCAATGAGCAGTTCTTC
NA	TRBV23-1	TRBJ2-7	NA	CASSQSAGKPSYEQYF	TGCGCCAGCAGTCAATCTGCGGGGAAACCTTCCTACGAGCAGTACTTC
NA	TRBV5-4	TRBJ1-6	NA	CASSPAQGRASPLHF	TGTGCCAGCAGCCCAGCCCAGGGAAGGGCTTCACCCCTCCACTTT
once	TRBV28	TRBJ1-2	TRBD1	CASRGYRGYGYTF	TGTGCCAGCAGGGGTTACAGGGGTTATGGCTACACCTTC
NA	TRBV5-6	TRBJ1-1	NA	CASSLAFMNTEAFF	TGTGCCAGCAGCTTGGCCTTCATGAACACTGAAGCTTTCTTT
few	TRBV7-9	TRBJ1-4	NA	CASSFPSTTNEKLFF	TGTGCCAGCAGCTTTCCCTCTACAACTAATGAAAAACTGTTTTTT
NA	TRBV27	TRBJ1-2	NA	CASSRTANYGYTF	TGTGCCAGCAGCCGGACGGCTAACTATGGCTACACCTTC
NA	TRBV2	TRBJ2-7	NA	CASSEARSSVAYEQYF	TGTGCCAGCAGTGAAGCGCGATCGTCCGTAGCCTACGAGCAGTACTTC
few	TRBV6-1	TRBJ2-2	TRBD1	CASASGTGFGELFF	TGTGCCAGCGCTTCCGGGACAGGGTTTGGGGAGCTGTTTTTT
NA	TRBV9	TRBJ2-2	NA	CASSVVSGTGELFF	TGTGCCAGCAGCGTAGTGAGCGGCACCGGGGAGCTGTTTTTT
NA	TRBV5-1	TRBJ2-2	NA	CASMGSPPGELFF	TGCGCCAGCATGGGTAGCCCACCCGGGGAGCTGTTTTTT
NA	TRBV11-1	TRBJ2-7	NA	CASSLTLSSYEQYF	TGTGCCAGCAGCTTGACACTTAGCTCCTACGAGCAGTACTTC
NA	TRBV4-3	TRBJ1-3	NA	CASAQGRRNTIYF	TGCGCCAGCGCCCAAGGGCGCAGAAACACCATATATTTT
NA	TRBV7-2	TRBJ1-5	NA	CASSSLGGGNQPQHF	TGTGCCAGCAGCTCGCTGGGGGGGGGCAATCAGCCCCAGCATTTT
NA	TRBV28	TRBJ2-5	NA	CASSLPSRRGYQETQYF	TGTGCCAGCAGTTTACCCTCTAGACGGGGATACCAAGAGACCCAGTACTTC
once	TRBV2	TRBJ1-2	TRBD1	CASSEPGQGYYGYTF	TGTGCCAGCAGCGAACCGGGACAGGGGTACTATGGCTACACCTTC
NA	TRBV29-1	TRBJ2-7	TRBD2	CSVGVAGYEQYF	TGCAGCGTTGGTGTAGCGGGCTACGAGCAGTACTTC
few	TRBV5-1	TRBJ2-2	NA	CASSLNPGELFF	TGCGCCAGCAGCTTGAATCCCGGGGAGCTGTTTTTT
NA	TRBV6-4	TRBJ2-5	NA	CASSIDSGETQYF	TGTGCCAGCAGTATTGACAGCGGGGAGACCCAGTACTTC
NA	TRBV15	TRBJ1-1	NA	CATSRSRAGNTEAFF	TGTGCCACCAGCAGATCCCGCGCAGGGAACACTGAAGCTTTCTTT
few	TRBV20-1	TRBJ2-7	NA	CSAHVGEQYF	TGCAGTGCCCACGTTGGCGAGCAGTACTTC
NA	TRBV23-1	TRBJ2-5	NA	CASSQSRDYQETQYF	TGCGCCAGCAGTCAATCACGGGACTACCAAGAGACCCAGTACTTC
NA	TRBV5-4	TRBJ2-2	NA	CASSPVSGSHTGELFF	TGTGCCAGCAGCCCCGTAAGCGGGTCTCACACCGGGGAGCTGTTTTTT
NA	TRBV4-3	TRBJ1-4	NA	CASSQGGGGGEKLFF	TGCGCCAGCAGCCAAGGGGGGGGAGGTGGGGAAAAACTGTTTTTT
NA	TRBV15	TRBJ1-4	NA	CATGTGGAANEKLFF	TGTGCCACGGGTACGGGGGGCGCGGCTAATGAAAAACTGTTTTTT
few	TRBV4-3	TRBJ1-3	NA	CASSQDLGKGAGNTIYF	TGCGCCAGCAGCCAAGATCTAGGGAAAGGGGCTGGAAACACCATATATTTT
NA	TRBV7-6	TRBJ2-1	NA	CASSLYVGYNEQFF	TGTGCCAGCAGCTTATATGTAGGATACAATGAGCAGTTCTTC
NA	TRBV11-2	TRBJ1-5	NA	CASSLGQGHQPQHF	TGTGCCAGCAGCTTAGGGCAGGGTCATCAGCCCCAGCATTTT